Below are 18 T cell receptor beta chains sequenced from a single sample in a study of identical twins. TCRdb re-derived calls from the 5' RACE reads in MiXCR, one entry per CDR3 protein. The data hold about 220,000 distinct CDR3 sequences, with approximately 8.3% observed a single time. A further study also used this sample, focusing on yellow fever vaccine responses in identical twins.

Input material: memory (CD45RO+) T cells sorted from blood. The receptors shown here come from a woman aged 18 to 35 in good health.

There are a few counts of this clonotype. This chain uses TRBV28 with TRBJ2-3; D is possibly TRBD1 (5 bases). The ends were cut back, 10 bases at V and 0 bases at J, with 11 bases in the middle. The germline gives CDR1 MDHEN, CDR2 SYDVKM. This CDR3 has 13 amino acids. Written as DNA, the CDR3 is TGTGCCACCCTGACAGCTAGCACAGATACGCAGTATTTT. It codes for CATLTASTDTQYF.

The rearrangement joins TRBV20-1 to TRBJ2-7; 7 bases are shared with TRBD2. V shed 3 bases, J shed 2 bases, and the junction held 7 bases outside the gene matches. The CDR3 consists of 14 residues. The germline V gene encodes CDR1 DFQATT and CDR2 SNEGSKA (reference sequence). The CDR3 DNA is TGCAGTGCTAGCCTAACTAGCGACCCCTACGAGCAGTACTTC. Translated, it gives CSASLTSDPYEQYF.

The chain links TRBV11-2 to TRBJ2-3; D may be TRBD1 or TRBD2 (7 bases each). CDR3 size: 14 residues. Germline V lookup: CDR1 SGHAT, CDR2 FQNNGV. V was pared by 4 bases and J by 5 bases, with 13 bases between. The CDR3 sequence: CASSSQGGRDTQYF. The CDR3 DNA reads as TGTGCCAGCAGCTCGCAGGGGGGGAGAGATACGCAGTATTTT.

This clonotype was observed many times. The genes are TRBV4-3 and TRBJ2-2; D not certain. Trimming left V 5 bases short and J 0 bases short, with 10 bases between. CDR3 length equals 15 residues. Per germline, CDR1 LGHNA and CDR2 YSLEER. CDR3 in amino acids: CASSYSTSNTGELFF. The CDR3 DNA is TGCGCCAGCAGCTACAGCACCTCGAACACCGGGGAGCTGTTTTTT.

There are a few counts of this clonotype. V gene TRBV7-8 combines with J gene TRBJ2-3; D is tentatively TRBD1 or TRBD2 (6 bases each). CDR3 size: 17 residues. V was shortened by 1 base and J by 0 bases, with 14 bases between the two germline ends. Germline CDR1 is SGHVS and CDR2 is FQNEAQ. CDR3 sequence (DNA): TGTGCCAGCAGCTTAGTAACCGGGGGCGGGAGCACAGATACGCAGTATTTT. As protein: CASSLVTGGGSTDTQYF.

In its sample, this clonotype was seen many times. CDR3 loop: CASSQDYRGHQETQYF. The CDR3 DNA is TGCGCCAGCAGCCAAGATTACAGGGGGCACCAAGAGACCCAGTACTTC. The chain employs TRBV4-3 and TRBJ2-5; 9 bases line up with TRBD1. The V segment lost 0 bases and the J segment 0 bases; nucleotides outside the gene matches: 2. The CDR3 has 16 amino acids. In germline, CDR1 is LGHNA, CDR2 YSLEER.

V and J are TRBV18 and TRBJ1-1; no clear D gene. The CDR3 length is 14 residues. V dropped 1 base and J dropped 0 bases, with 6 bases sitting between them. Germline CDR1 is KGHSH and CDR2 is LQKENI. The CDR3 sequence is CASSPQGLNTEAFF. The DNA for the CDR3 is TGTGCCAGCTCACCACAAGGGTTGAACACTGAAGCTTTCTTT. Looking up the rest from reference TRBV18 and TRBJ1-1 gives the full variable domain: NAGVMQNPRHLVRRRGQEARLRCSPMKGHSHVYWYRQLPEEGLKFMVYLQKENIIDESGMPKERFSAEFPKEGPSILRIQQVVRGDSAAYFCASSPQGLNTEAFFGQGTRLTVV.

CDR3 bases: TGTGCCAGCAGTCGGAAAACCGCCGGGACTAGCGGTAGGAATGAGCAGTTCTTC. Translation gives CASSRKTAGTSGRNEQFF. The chain joins TRBV2 to TRBJ2-1, with TRBD2 matching over 11 bases. Germline loops: CDR1 SNHLY, CDR2 FYNNEI. V trimming: 5 bases; J trimming: 7 bases; junction bases outside the gene matches: 16. The CDR3 consists of 18 residues.

The chain joins TRBV25-1 to TRBJ2-2, with TRBD1 matching 9 bases. The CDR3 totals 14 residues. The ends lost 8 bases at V and 7 bases at J; junction bases unmatched: 8. Germline V gives CDR1 MGHDK, CDR2 SYGVNS. Here the CDR3 DNA reads TGTGCCAGCCCGGAGGGACAGGGTGGCGGGGAGCTGTTTTTT. The encoded protein is CASPEGQGGGELFF.

As to this clonotype: A much more abundant neighbour one base away suggests this may be a read error. This rearrangement joins TRBV7-3 to TRBJ2-2; perhaps TRBD2 as D (6 bases). Germline V CDR1 and CDR2: SGHTA, FQGTGA. V was cut by 5 bases and J by 10 bases, with 20 bases left in between. The CDR3 runs to 15 residues. CDR3 region: CASSPFAGQAEELFF. For the CDR3, the DNA is TGTGCCAGCAGCCCCTTTGCGGGGCAGGCCGAGGAGCTGTTTTTT.

The rearrangement joins TRBV7-9 to TRBJ2-5; a weak D match, TRBD2 (6 bases). Per the germline V gene, CDR1 is SEHNR and CDR2 is FQNEAQ (reference sequence). V gave up 5 bases and J gave up 2 bases, with 21 bases separating them. The CDR3 totals 17 residues. CDR3 sequence reads: CASSPPVGGLPQETQYF. The CDR3 DNA sequence: TGTGCCAGCAGCCCCCCCGTGGGAGGTCTACCTCAAGAGACCCAGTACTTC.

This clonotype was picked up many times. The junction departs from germline at one end; a sequencing error may be responsible. The V call is TRBV28, the J call TRBJ2-1; the D gene is possibly TRBD1 (7 bases). Germline CDR1 is MDHEN and CDR2 is SYDVKM. The CDR3 spans 14 residues. In nucleotides, the CDR3 is TGTGCCTGCAGGGGGGAAACCTCCTACAATGAGCAGTTCTTC. This translates into CACRGETSYNEQFF.

The rearrangement uses TRBV12-3 or TRBV12-4 and TRBJ2-1; TRBD1 agrees at 8 bases. The CDR3 consists of 15 residues. V lost 3 bases to trimming and J lost 7 bases; unmatched junction nucleotides: 8. CDR3 in amino acids: CASSFRAGGGNEQFF. The CDR3 nucleotides are TGTGCCAGCAGTTTTCGGGCAGGGGGCGGGAATGAGCAGTTCTTC.

Ten or more counts support this clonotype. V usage is TRBV5-1 and J usage is TRBJ2-5; D gene uncertain. Trimming shortened V by 7 bases and J by 1 base, and 14 bases separated the two germline ends. The CDR3 length is 14 residues. Germline V gives CDR1 SGHRS, CDR2 YFSETQ. The CDR3 sequence: CASRMAGSQETQYF. In DNA, the CDR3 is TGCGCCAGCCGAATGGCCGGCTCCCAAGAGACCCAGTACTTC.

This clonotype has a count of ten or more. The chain combines TRBV2 with TRBJ2-1, with 7 nucleotides matching TRBD2. The J segment lost 4 bases and the V segment lost 8 bases, leaving 8 bases of the junction unmatched. The CDR3 extends over 14 amino acids. Germline V gene lookup returns CDR1 SNHLY and CDR2 FYNNEI. The CDR3 region is CASAGGLRYNEQFF. For the CDR3, the DNA is TGTGCCAGCGCCGGGGGGTTAAGATACAATGAGCAGTTCTTC.

This clonotype is a singleton in its sample. The chain carries TRBV2 and TRBJ2-7; D call uncertain. Germline CDR1 and CDR2: SNHLY and FYNNEI. The CDR3 is 10 amino acids. V lost 10 bases and J lost 9, with 13 bases in between. The CDR3 loop is CATRECWQYF. The CDR3 DNA sequence: TGTGCCACCCGTGAGTGTTGGCAGTACTTC.

The chain recombines TRBV2 with TRBJ1-5; D gene unclear. V was pared by 3 bases and J by 4 bases, with 10 bases between. The CDR3 has 14 amino acids. The germline gives CDR1 SNHLY, CDR2 FYNNEI. The CDR3: CASSDGGPNQPQHF. The CDR3 DNA reads TGTGCCAGCAGTGACGGTGGACCTAATCAGCCCCAGCATTTT.

This clonotype was observed a few times. The V call is TRBV6-2 or TRBV6-3, the J call TRBJ2-7; TRBD1 matches at 9 bases. There are 14 residues in the CDR3. The J segment lost 2 bases and the V segment lost 7 bases, leaving 6 bases of the junction unmatched. Germline CDR1 reads MNHEY; CDR2 reads SVGEGT. The CDR3 spells CASIPGTGTYEQYF. In DNA, the CDR3 is TGTGCCAGCATCCCAGGGACAGGGACCTACGAGCAGTACTTC.